This is a list of T cell receptor beta chains from one sample in a study of cytomegalovirus exposure and HLA in healthy donors. The repertoire was sequenced with immunoSEQ multiplex PCR; TCRdb's copy has only in-frame clones and lacks some. This sample has tens of thousands of clones, with over 90% found just once. Sequenced: PBMCs. The receptor set was obtained from a young woman in good health and CMV-seropositive. Both conserved end residues are part of each CDR3. Each record gives: clone size, J gene, D gene, V gene, CDR3 DNA, CDR3 protein. The D gene is left open where the match is weak. Only some rows state a clone size, as once, few, many or a class for expanded clones.

size: NA; J: TRBJ2-3; D: NA; V: TRBV5-1; DNA: TGCGCCAGCAGCATGGGACTCTACACAGATACGCAGTATTTT; CDR3: CASSMGLYTDTQYF
size: NA; J: TRBJ2-7; D: NA; V: TRBV18; DNA: TGTGCCAGCTCACCAGGCAGGGTAGGCTACGAGCAGTACTTC; CDR3: CASSPGRVGYEQYF
size: NA; J: TRBJ2-3; D: NA; V: TRBV5-1; DNA: TGCGCCAGCAGCTTGGTTCAGGGTTCGGCGGACACAGATACGCAGTATTTT; CDR3: CASSLVQGSADTDTQYF
size: NA; J: TRBJ1-1; D: NA; V: TRBV28; DNA: TGTGCCAGCAGTTTTGGGGGGGCGAGCACTGAAGCTTTCTTT; CDR3: CASSFGGASTEAFF
size: NA; J: TRBJ1-2; D: TRBD1; V: TRBV28; DNA: TGTGCCAGCAGTCCCCTTTGGGGACAGTATGGCTACACCTTC; CDR3: CASSPLWGQYGYTF
size: NA; J: TRBJ1-5; D: NA; V: TRBV2; DNA: TGTGCCAGCGGGCTCAGCTATCAGCCCCAGCATTTT; CDR3: CASGLSYQPQHF
size: NA; J: TRBJ1-5; D: TRBD1; V: TRBV19; DNA: TGTGCCAGCGGGAGGACAGGGCCTAGCAATCAGCCCCAGCATTTT; CDR3: CASGRTGPSNQPQHF
size: NA; J: TRBJ2-7; D: NA; V: TRBV19; DNA: TGTGCCAGTGGGGAATATGGCGCGGGAAAGGACGAGCAGTACTTC; CDR3: CASGEYGAGKDEQYF
size: NA; J: TRBJ2-5; D: NA; V: TRBV2; DNA: TGTGCCAGCCAGAGAGAGCGGAACCAAGAGACCCAGTACTTC; CDR3: CASQRERNQETQYF
size: NA; J: TRBJ2-1; D: TRBD2; V: TRBV4-1; DNA: TGCGCCAGCAGCCAAGGCTCTAGCGGTCCCTACAATGAGCAGTTCTTC; CDR3: CASSQGSSGPYNEQFF
size: NA; J: TRBJ1-1; D: NA; V: TRBV7-9; DNA: TGTGCCAGCAGCTTAACCGGGGGACCGAACACTGAAGCTTTCTTT; CDR3: CASSLTGGPNTEAFF
size: NA; J: TRBJ1-2; D: NA; V: TRBV6-5; DNA: TGTGCCAGCAGGCCCCGTGGACAGCCTTCTAATGGCTACACCTTC; CDR3: CASRPRGQPSNGYTF
size: few; J: TRBJ2-1; D: TRBD2; V: TRBV30; DNA: TGTGCCTGGAGTGTTGGACTAGCGGGCCTGTCCTACAATGAGCAGTTCTTC; CDR3: CAWSVGLAGLSYNEQFF
size: NA; J: TRBJ2-1; D: TRBD2; V: TRBV19; DNA: TGTGCCAGTAGTACCCTCGGAGGTATTGCGGGGGAGACCTACAATGAGCAGTTCTTC; CDR3: CASSTLGGIAGETYNEQFF
size: once; J: TRBJ2-7; D: NA; V: TRBV5-1; DNA: TGCGCCAGCAGAGGGTTTCAAAGTGGGGCGGAGCAGTACTTC; CDR3: CASRGFQSGAEQYF
size: NA; J: TRBJ2-1; D: NA; V: TRBV28; DNA: TGTGCCAGCAGTCACTCAGCGGAGGCTTACAATGAGCAGTTCTTC; CDR3: CASSHSAEAYNEQFF
size: NA; J: TRBJ2-7; D: NA; V: TRBV30; DNA: TGTGCCTGGAGTGAACAGGGCTTGAGAGAGCAGTACTTC; CDR3: CAWSEQGLREQYF
size: few; J: TRBJ1-3; D: TRBD1; V: TRBV19; DNA: TGTGCCAGTACCGAGGGACAGGGGGCACGAAACACCATATATTTT; CDR3: CASTEGQGARNTIYF
size: NA; J: TRBJ1-2; D: TRBD1; V: TRBV4-1; DNA: TGCGCCAGCAGCCAAGAGGGACAGGGGGTCTATGGCTACACCTTC; CDR3: CASSQEGQGVYGYTF
size: NA; J: TRBJ2-5; D: TRBD2; V: TRBV4-1; DNA: TGCGCCAGCAGCCTAGCGGGGGGGGAGACCCAGTACTTC; CDR3: CASSLAGGETQYF
size: NA; J: TRBJ2-1; D: TRBD2; V: TRBV5-1; DNA: TGCGCCAGCAGGTCCCCTAGCGGGCACAATGAGCAGTTCTTC; CDR3: CASRSPSGHNEQFF
size: NA; J: TRBJ2-4; D: TRBD2; V: TRBV4-2; DNA: TGTGCCAGCAGCCAAGCCCCAATATCTAGCGGGGGCCCAAAAAACATTCAGTACTTC; CDR3: CASSQAPISSGGPKNIQYF
size: NA; J: TRBJ2-6; D: TRBD1; V: TRBV29-1; DNA: TGCAGCGTGGGACAGGGAGCTGGGGCCAACGTCCTGACTTTC; CDR3: CSVGQGAGANVLTF
size: NA; J: TRBJ2-2; D: TRBD1; V: TRBV2; DNA: TGTGCCCTCTCCCCGGCAGGGACAGGGGGCACCGGGGAGCTGTTTTTT; CDR3: CALSPAGTGGTGELFF
size: NA; J: TRBJ2-5; D: NA; V: TRBV27; DNA: TGTGCCAGCAGGGGGGCCGGGACACCGCAAGAGACCCAGTACTTC; CDR3: CASRGAGTPQETQYF
size: NA; J: TRBJ1-1; D: NA; V: TRBV5-5; DNA: TGTGCCAGCAGCTCGCCCGGGAGGAACACTGAAGCTTTCTTT; CDR3: CASSSPGRNTEAFF
size: NA; J: TRBJ2-3; D: NA; V: TRBV4-2; DNA: TGTGCCAGCAGCCAGGCACAGCGGGCAGATACGCAGTATTTT; CDR3: CASSQAQRADTQYF
size: NA; J: TRBJ2-7; D: NA; V: TRBV27; DNA: TGTGCCAGCAGTCCAGGGGCGCCAACCAGCTCCTACGAGCAGTACTTC; CDR3: CASSPGAPTSSYEQYF
size: NA; J: TRBJ1-2; D: NA; V: TRBV7-9; DNA: TGTGCCAGCAGCTTACCCGGGGGAAGAAAGGACTATGGCTACACCTTC; CDR3: CASSLPGGRKDYGYTF
size: once; J: TRBJ2-7; D: NA; V: TRBV4-1; DNA: TGCGCCAGCAGCCAAGTGCCAGGGCGCGACGAGCAGTACTTC; CDR3: CASSQVPGRDEQYF
size: NA; J: TRBJ1-2; D: TRBD1; V: TRBV2; DNA: TGTGCCAGCAGTAGGGACAGCTATGGCTACACCTTC; CDR3: CASSRDSYGYTF
size: NA; J: TRBJ1-2; D: NA; V: TRBV12-2; DNA: TGTGCAAGTCCTAGTAGTCACTATGGCTACACCTTC; CDR3: CASPSSHYGYTF
size: NA; J: TRBJ1-4; D: NA; V: TRBV4-2; DNA: TGTGCCAGCAGCCAAGGACAGGCTTTTAGGTCAACTAATGAAAAACTGTTTTTT; CDR3: CASSQGQAFRSTNEKLFF
size: NA; J: TRBJ1-1; D: TRBD1; V: TRBV12-5; DNA: TGTGCTAGTGGTCAGGGACAGGGGAAAGCTTTCTTT; CDR3: CASGQGQGKAFF
size: NA; J: TRBJ1-1; D: TRBD1; V: TRBV2; DNA: TGTGCCAGTCTACAGGGGATTTTTAGGAACACTGAAGCTTTCTTT; CDR3: CASLQGIFRNTEAFF
size: NA; J: TRBJ2-7; D: NA; V: TRBV4-1; DNA: TGCGCCAGCAGCCCCAGTTGGGGCCCAACCTCCTACGAGCAGTACTTC; CDR3: CASSPSWGPTSYEQYF
size: NA; J: TRBJ2-4; D: NA; V: TRBV2; DNA: TGTGCCAGCAGTGCCGGAGAAGGCGCCAAAAACATTCAGTACTTC; CDR3: CASSAGEGAKNIQYF
size: few; J: TRBJ1-2; D: NA; V: TRBV5-4; DNA: TGTGCCAGCAGCTACGACCAGGGGATCTATGGCTACACCTTC; CDR3: CASSYDQGIYGYTF
size: once; J: TRBJ2-5; D: NA; V: TRBV21-1; DNA: TGTGCCAGCATGGAGCAGGGGGCTCATCAAGAGACCCAGTACTTC; CDR3: CASMEQGAHQETQYF
size: NA; J: TRBJ1-1; D: NA; V: TRBV29-1; DNA: TGCAGCGTTGTATTGATGCGGGGGGGAGCTTTCTTT; CDR3: CSVVLMRGGAFF
size: NA; J: TRBJ1-1; D: TRBD1; V: TRBV11-2; DNA: TGTGCCAGCACCCCTTTGACAGGGGTGAACACTGAAGCTTTCTTT; CDR3: CASTPLTGVNTEAFF
size: NA; J: TRBJ2-5; D: TRBD1; V: TRBV5-1; DNA: TGCGCCAGCAGCTCCTCAGGGGGCCAAGAGACCCAGTACTTC; CDR3: CASSSSGGQETQYF
size: NA; J: TRBJ1-5; D: NA; V: TRBV19; DNA: TGTGCCAGTACAGACTCGTATGAGCCCCAGCATTTT; CDR3: CASTDSYEPQHF
size: NA; J: TRBJ1-1; D: NA; V: TRBV29-1; DNA: TGCAGCGCCTCCTCGGGGGGCGCAGGCACTGAAGCTTTCTTT; CDR3: CSASSGGAGTEAFF
size: once; J: TRBJ1-1; D: NA; V: TRBV6-6; DNA: TGTGCCAGCAGTTACTACCAGAGGGTGGTGAACACTGAAGCTTTCTTT; CDR3: CASSYYQRVVNTEAFF
size: NA; J: TRBJ2-5; D: TRBD1; V: TRBV29-1; DNA: TGCAGCGTTGAGGTGGGACAGGGGGTTTTAGAGACCCAGTACTTC; CDR3: CSVEVGQGVLETQYF
size: NA; J: TRBJ2-5; D: NA; V: TRBV11-3; DNA: TGTGCCAGCAGCTGGAGCTACCAAGAGACCCAGTACTTC; CDR3: CASSWSYQETQYF
size: NA; J: TRBJ1-1; D: NA; V: TRBV18; DNA: TGTGCCAGCTCACCGGGAGAGGGGAGGAAGGCTTTCTTT; CDR3: CASSPGEGRKAFF
size: NA; J: TRBJ1-4; D: TRBD1; V: TRBV9; DNA: TGTGCCAGCAGCGCCTCGAGGGGCGCAGGGGGAGCAACTAATGAAAAACTGTTTTTT; CDR3: CASSASRGAGGATNEKLFF
size: NA; J: TRBJ2-3; D: TRBD2; V: TRBV11-2; DNA: TGTGCCAGCAGCTTTACTAGCGGGGGGGCTAGCACAGATACGCAGTATTTT; CDR3: CASSFTSGGASTDTQYF
size: NA; J: TRBJ1-5; D: NA; V: TRBV10-2; DNA: TGCGCCAGCAGTGAGAGCCGTGGGGGGAGGAATCAGCCCCAGCATTTT; CDR3: CASSESRGGRNQPQHF
size: NA; J: TRBJ2-3; D: TRBD2; V: TRBV11-2; DNA: TGTGCCAGCAGCCGTAGCGGGGTCGGGGATACGCAGTATTTT; CDR3: CASSRSGVGDTQYF
size: NA; J: TRBJ1-1; D: NA; V: TRBV20-1; DNA: TGCAGTGCCACTGGGGGGGGACTCGCTTTCTTT; CDR3: CSATGGGLAFF
size: NA; J: TRBJ2-3; D: NA; V: TRBV6-1; DNA: TGTGCCAGCAGTGAAGGGACGGGAGCAGATACGCAGTATTTT; CDR3: CASSEGTGADTQYF
size: NA; J: TRBJ1-3; D: TRBD1; V: TRBV29-1; DNA: TGCAGCGTTACCCCGGGACAGGGTTCTGGAAACACCATATATTTT; CDR3: CSVTPGQGSGNTIYF
size: NA; J: TRBJ2-1; D: NA; V: TRBV6-1; DNA: TGTGCCAGCAGGGGGAGGGGGAGCTCCTACAATGAGCAGTTCTTC; CDR3: CASRGRGSSYNEQFF
size: NA; J: TRBJ1-1; D: TRBD1; V: TRBV6-1; DNA: TGTGCCAGCAGGCTGGGTCGGGACAGGGACACTGAAGCTTTCTTT; CDR3: CASRLGRDRDTEAFF
size: NA; J: TRBJ2-1; D: NA; V: TRBV6-4; DNA: TGTGCCAGCAGTCAGGACATCACCACCTACAATGAGCAGTTCTTC; CDR3: CASSQDITTYNEQFF
size: NA; J: TRBJ2-7; D: TRBD2; V: TRBV6-5; DNA: TGTGCCAGCAGCCCACTAGCGGGGTCCTACGAGCAGTACTTC; CDR3: CASSPLAGSYEQYF